These T cell receptor beta chains were read from a single sample in a study of Tregs in tolerant kidney transplant recipients. TCRdb's table, derived via immunoSEQ multiplex PCR, lists solely in-frame clones and lacks some. Of roughly 66,000 clones in the sample, 92% were seen once. This specimen was CD8+ T cells from blood, taken before the transplant. These receptor sequences come from a human donor who received a combined kidney and bone marrow transplant. Both conserved end residues are part of each CDR3. The order of the fields is J gene, D gene, V gene, clone size, CDR3 protein, CDR3 DNA. The D gene is left open where the match is weak. A clone size is listed for some rows: how often the clone was seen (once, few, many), or a class if it is expanded.

TRBJ2-1 | TRBD2 | TRBV4-2 | few | CASSEGLAGGGEQFF | TGTGCCAGCAGCGAGGGACTAGCGGGAGGGGGTGAGCAGTTCTTC
TRBJ2-7 | TRBD2 | TRBV4-3 | . | CASSPGLAGSYEQYF | TGCGCCAGCAGCCCGGGACTAGCGGGCTCCTACGAGCAGTACTTC
TRBJ2-7 | TRBD2 | TRBV5-6 | . | CASSPGRAYEQYF | TGTGCCAGCAGCCCCGGGAGGGCCTACGAGCAGTACTTC
TRBJ2-2 | TRBD2 | TRBV29-1 | . | CSGGEGLGTGELFF | TGCAGCGGAGGGGAGGGGCTGGGCACCGGGGAGCTGTTTTTT
TRBJ2-7 | TRBD1 | TRBV7-9 | . | CASSYGQGDYEQYF | TGTGCCAGCAGCTACGGACAGGGGGACTACGAGCAGTACTTC
TRBJ2-1 | . | TRBV27 | few | CASSFRGVLHNEQFF | TGTGCCAGCAGTTTCAGGGGAGTCCTCCACAATGAGCAGTTCTTC
TRBJ1-2 | TRBD1 | TRBV28 | . | CASSPPTGDYGYTF | TGTGCCAGCAGTCCTCCGACAGGGGACTATGGCTACACCTTC
TRBJ2-7 | TRBD1 | TRBV9 | . | CASSVEGQGEQYF | TGTGCCAGCAGCGTAGAAGGACAGGGGGAGCAGTACTTC
TRBJ1-1 | . | TRBV19 | . | CASSIWADGGNTEAFF | TGTGCCAGTAGTATATGGGCGGACGGAGGGAACACTGAAGCTTTCTTT
TRBJ1-5 | TRBD1 | TRBV27 | . | CASSTGTGGNQPQHF | TGTGCCAGCAGTACCGGGACAGGGGGAAATCAGCCCCAGCATTTT
TRBJ2-1 | TRBD1 | TRBV11-3 | . | CASSDRGTYNEQFF | TGTGCCAGCAGCGACAGGGGTACCTACAATGAGCAGTTCTTC
TRBJ1-2 | . | TRBV5-1 | . | CASSLAPDSYYGYTF | TGCGCCAGCAGCTTGGCTCCGGACAGCTACTATGGCTACACCTTC
TRBJ2-7 | TRBD1 | TRBV5-5 | . | CASSFGTGLYEQYF | TGTGCCAGCAGCTTTGGGACAGGTCTCTACGAGCAGTACTTC
TRBJ2-5 | . | TRBV4-3 | . | CASSQEGIGSVETQYF | TGCGCCAGCAGCCAAGAGGGAATAGGTAGCGTAGAGACCCAGTACTTC